Shown below are 25 T cell receptor beta chains from a single sample sequenced in a study of regulatory T cells in long-lasting Graves disease. Sample time point: newly diagnosed GD, antithyroid drugs for less than 3 months. Preparation of the TCR library used RNA extracted from PBMCs. To make TCR beta libraries, researchers used iRepertoire HTBI primers and Arm-PCR of CDR3 regions. TCRdb re-called the multiplex PCR reads through MiXCR, storing one row per CDR3 protein. This repertoire shows 350,000 to 450,000 distinct CDR3 sequences, about 15% found once; its top ten account for 16%. These data were also reused for a study on T cells in Graves' hyperthyroidism and ophthalmopathy.

The material sequenced was peripheral blood mononuclear cells (PBMCs), taken at new diagnosis, from a patient treated with antithyroid drugs. The receptors originated from a woman aged 25 to 45 with Graves disease.

At least ten counts were recorded for this clonotype. The genes are TRBV2 and TRBJ1-4; maybe TRBD1 (6 bases). The CDR3 has 15 residues. V lost 7 bases and J 0 bases, leaving 12 bases between the germline ends. From germline, CDR1 is SNHLY and CDR2 FYNNEI. This CDR3 reads CASMLGGTTNEKLFF. Written as DNA, the CDR3 is TGTGCCAGCATGCTAGGGGGAACAACTAATGAAAAACTGTTTTTT.

This clonotype was detected ten times or more. The gene calls are TRBV7-9 and TRBJ2-7, with TRBD2 matching over 8 bases. The germline CDR1 and CDR2 sequences are SEHNR and FQNEAQ (reference sequence). Germline trimming cut 4 bases from V and 2 bases from J; bases unmatched to any gene: 1. CDR3 size: 13 residues. This CDR3 is CASSYGRAYEQYF. CDR3 bases: TGTGCCAGCAGCTACGGGAGGGCCTACGAGCAGTACTTC.

The genes are TRBV20-1 and TRBJ2-1, with no clear D. From germline, CDR1 is DFQATT and CDR2 SNEGSKA (reference sequence). The CDR3 covers 11 residues. Trimming stripped 1 base from V and 10 bases from J, with 8 bases between. The CDR3 DNA sequence: TGCAGTGCTAGAGTCACCCCCGAGCAGTTCTTC. This codes for CSARVTPEQFF.

This clonotype was recorded only once. A much larger clonotype is one base distant, so this may be a read error. This chain links TRBV7-2 with TRBJ2-1, with 12 bases identical to TRBD2. The CDR3 totals 16 residues. CDR1 is SGHTA and CDR2 is FQGNSA in the germline V gene. The CDR3 reads CASSLERLAGVNERFF. The CDR3 coding sequence is TGTGCCAGCAGCTTAGAAAGACTAGCGGGAGTTAATGAGCGGTTCTTC. The full variable domain, completed using reference TRBV7-2 and TRBJ2-1, is GAGVSQSPSNKVTEKGKDVELRCDPISGHTALYWYRQSLGQGLEFLIYFQGNSAPDKSGLPSDRFSAERTGGSVSTLTIQRTQQEDSAVYLCASSLERLAGVNERFFGPGTRLTVL.

This chain links TRBV19 with TRBJ2-3, with D unclear. The germline CDR1 and CDR2 sequences are LNHDA and SQIVND (reference sequence). CDR3 length: 13 amino acids. V lost 3 bases and J 9 bases, leaving 13 bases between the germline ends. The CDR3, as DNA: TGTGCCAGTAGTATGATCGGGTACCGCACGCAGTATTTT. Amino acid sequence: CASSMIGYRTQYF.

CDR3 DNA sequence: TGTGCCAGTAGCCCACACACAGGAACCTACGAGCAGTACTTC. Translated: CASSPHTGTYEQYF. The chain is built from TRBV19 and TRBJ2-7, with a weak D call TRBD1 (5 bases). Trimming pared 6 bases from V and 2 bases from J, leaving 14 bases between. The CDR3 contains 14 residues. Germline loops: CDR1 LNHDA, CDR2 SQIVND (reference sequence).

This clonotype appeared many times. The chain links TRBV7-9 to TRBJ2-1, with D perhaps matching TRBD2 (6 bases). TRBJ2-5 explains the end of the DNA better; the J call may be wrong. CDR1 is SEHNR, CDR2 FQNEAQ, per germline (reference sequence). The CDR3 totals 14 residues. The CDR3 DNA is TGTGCCAGCAGCCGGTCGCGGGGCCAAGAGACCCAGTACTTC. It yields the protein CASSRSRGQETQYF.

The chain uses TRBV5-1 and TRBJ1-2; 10 bases match TRBD1. The V and J ends lost 4 bases and 2 bases, in that order; junction bases with no gene match: 5. This CDR3 has 15 residues. Germline V lookup: CDR1 SGHRS, CDR2 YFSETQ. This CDR3 reads CASSHGDRGNYGYTF. Written as DNA, the CDR3 is TGCGCCAGCAGCCACGGGGACAGGGGAAACTATGGCTACACCTTC.

At least ten counts were recorded for this clonotype. The J gene is TRBJ2-7, the V gene TRBV27; D might be TRBD2 (5 bases). Deletions cut 7 bases from V and 5 bases from J, with 9 bases between. The CDR3 has 11 residues. CDR1 and CDR2 from the germline V gene are MNHEY and SMNVEV (reference sequence). Written as DNA, the CDR3 is TGTGCCAGCAAACAGCGGAACGAGCAGTACTTC. Translation gives CASKQRNEQYF.

This clonotype has ten or more counts. This chain uses TRBV19 with TRBJ1-1; perhaps TRBD1 as D (6 bases). The CDR3 covers 14 residues. From germline, CDR1 is LNHDA and CDR2 SQIVND (reference sequence). The germline V and J ends were trimmed by 5 bases and 11 bases, with 21 bases remaining between them. This CDR3 reads CASSPRQAVWDAFF. DNA for the CDR3: TGTGCCAGTAGTCCCCGACAGGCCGTATGGGATGCTTTCTTT.

A few counts support this clonotype. This may stem from a read error, because a much larger clone lies one nucleotide away. The chain recombines TRBV18 with TRBJ2-7; D remains ambiguous. CDR1 and CDR2 from the germline V gene are KGHSH and LQKENI. The CDR3 is 12 amino acids. CDR3: CARSPEAYEQYF. The CDR3 DNA reads TGTGCCCGCTCACCAGAGGCCTACGAGCAGTACTTC. Looking up the rest from reference TRBV18 and TRBJ2-7 gives the full variable domain: NAGVMQNPRHLVRRRGQEARLRCSPMKGHSHVYWYRQLPEEGLKFMVYLQKENIIDESGMPKERFSAEFPKEGPSILRIQQVVRGDSAAYFCARSPEAYEQYFGPGTRLTVT.

This clonotype was seen only a few times. The rearrangement links TRBV20-1 to TRBJ1-5, with D unclear. Deletions cut 3 bases from V and 4 bases from J, with 10 bases between. CDR1 is DFQATT and CDR2 is SNEGSKA in the germline V gene (reference sequence). This CDR3 contains 13 residues. CDR3 sequence reads: CSARLGMNQPQHF. The DNA for the CDR3 is TGCAGTGCTAGGTTAGGAATGAATCAGCCCCAGCATTTT.

V is TRBV29-1 and J is TRBJ2-2, with 7 bases fitting TRBD2. V lost 4 bases to trimming and J lost 5 bases; unmatched junction nucleotides: 16. Germline CDR1 and CDR2: SQVTM and ANQGSEA. The CDR3 is 17 residues long. The CDR3 loop reads CSVVARAVASGTGELFF. The CDR3 nucleotides read TGCAGCGTTGTTGCGCGGGCGGTAGCTAGCGGAACCGGGGAGCTGTTTTTT.

This chain joins TRBV7-9 and TRBJ2-4, with D hard to call. Trimming shortened V by 1 base and J by 6 bases, and 13 bases separated the two germline ends. Germline CDR1 is SEHNR and CDR2 is FQNEAQ (reference sequence). The CDR3 spans 15 residues. The CDR3 DNA sequence: TGTGCCAGCAGCTTAGGGGCCTGGCAAGGAAACATTCAGTACTTC. It translates to CASSLGAWQGNIQYF.

This clonotype was seen a few times. The chain is built from TRBV4-2 and TRBJ2-4, with 15 nucleotides matching TRBD2. Germline V gives CDR1 LGHNA, CDR2 YNFKEQ. The CDR3 runs to 19 residues. The V and J ends lost 0 bases and 7 bases, in that order; junction bases with no gene match: 10. CDR3 protein: CASSQDPGLAGGGPNIQYF. The CDR3, as DNA: TGTGCCAGCAGCCAAGATCCTGGACTAGCGGGAGGGGGTCCTAACATTCAGTACTTC.

The chain carries TRBV28 and TRBJ2-1, with 7 nucleotides matching TRBD1. CDR1 and CDR2 from the germline V gene are MDHEN and SYDVKM. J gave up 12 bases and V 3 bases, and 17 bases lay outside the gene matches. This CDR3 region has 16 residues. The CDR3 loop is CASSFGQAVRRGMQFF. The CDR3 nucleotides read TGTGCCAGCAGTTTCGGACAGGCTGTTAGAAGGGGTATGCAGTTCTTC.

This clonotype occurred many times. The chain uses TRBV9 and TRBJ1-1; the D is unclear. Germline V lookup: CDR1 SGDLS, CDR2 YYNGEE. The CDR3 has 13 residues. V shed 4 bases and J shed 5 bases, with 12 bases lying between them. The CDR3 region is CASSQFLGTEAFF. DNA for the CDR3: TGTGCCAGCAGCCAATTTCTGGGGACTGAAGCTTTCTTT.

The chain employs TRBV6-5 and TRBJ2-1, with D possibly being TRBD2 (6 bases). TRBJ2-5 explains the end of the DNA better; the J call may be wrong. The CDR3 extends over 14 amino acids. The germline V gene encodes CDR1 MNHEY and CDR2 SVGAGI. The CDR3 region is CASSYVTGGETQYF. The CDR3 DNA follows: TGTGCCAGCAGTTACGTTACAGGAGGGGAGACCCAGTACTTC.

In its sample, this clonotype was seen a few times. The chain joins TRBV14 to TRBJ2-2; no definite D call. Trimming removed 0 bases at V and 4 bases at J, with 12 bases between. CDR1 and CDR2 (germline): SGHDN, FVKESK. The CDR3 has 16 residues. In DNA form, the CDR3 reads TGTGCCAGCAGCCAAGATCACCCTGTCTTCACCGGGGAGCTGTTTTTT. Translation: CASSQDHPVFTGELFF.

In this sample, this clonotype turned up a few times. The CDR3 sequence: CATSRDFGELFF. The DNA of the CDR3 is TGTGCCACCAGCAGAGATTTCGGGGAGCTGTTTTTT. The chain carries TRBV15 and TRBJ2-2; D call uncertain. Germline V gene lookup returns CDR1 LNHNV and CDR2 YYDKDF (reference sequence). The CDR3 spans 12 residues. The ends were cut back, 0 bases at V and 7 bases at J, with 3 bases in the middle. The whole variable domain, remainder taken from reference TRBV15 and TRBJ2-2, is DAMVIQNPRYQVTQFGKPVTLSCSQTLNHNVMYWYQQKSSQAPKLLFHYYDKDFNNEADTPDNFQSRRPNTSFCFLDIRSPGLGDTAMYLCATSRDFGELFFGEGSRLTVL.

V usage is TRBV9 and J usage is TRBJ2-7; 9 positions agree with TRBD1. V lost 2 bases and J lost 5; bases outside the gene matches: 8. Per germline, CDR1 SGDLS and CDR2 YYNGEE. The CDR3 consists of 15 residues. The CDR3 sequence: CASSVNTGGIDEQYF. The CDR3 DNA reads TGTGCCAGCAGCGTTAACACAGGGGGCATCGACGAGCAGTACTTC.

In its sample, this clonotype was seen many times. The chain carries TRBV10-3 and TRBJ2-1, with 7 bases aligning to TRBD1. The CDR3 has 15 residues. Germline CDR1 and CDR2: ENHRY and SYGVKD. The V and J ends lost 4 bases and 2 bases, in that order; junction bases with no gene match: 5. The CDR3 spells CAISAQGPPYNEQFF. CDR3 in DNA: TGTGCCATCAGTGCACAGGGGCCCCCCTACAATGAGCAGTTCTTC.

This clonotype was found a few times. This chain uses TRBV29-1 with TRBJ2-1, with TRBD2 matching 7 bases. CDR1 is SQVTM, CDR2 ANQGSEA, per germline. The J segment lost 0 bases and the V segment lost 1 base, leaving 9 bases of the junction unmatched. The CDR3 has 17 residues. In DNA, the CDR3 is TGCAGCGTTGAAGGATCGGCGGGAGACGGCTCCTACAATGAGCAGTTCTTC. As protein: CSVEGSAGDGSYNEQFF.

This clonotype was observed at least ten times. V usage is TRBV19 and J usage is TRBJ2-5; tentative D call: TRBD2 (5 bases). Germline V gene sequence: CDR1 LNHDA, CDR2 SQIVND (reference sequence). Trimming removed 5 bases at V and 5 bases at J, with 12 bases between. This CDR3 is built from 13 residues. In DNA form, the CDR3 reads TGTGCCAGTAGTGGCGAGGGCACGGAGACCCAGTACTTC. Amino acids: CASSGEGTETQYF.

The chain has TRBV9 and TRBJ1-3; D unclear. V lost 1 base and J 4 bases, leaving 6 bases between the germline ends. CDR3 length: 13 residues. Germline V lookup: CDR1 SGDLS, CDR2 YYNGEE. The CDR3 region is CASSVHDGNTIYF. CDR3 nucleotides: TGTGCCAGCAGCGTACACGACGGAAACACCATATATTTT.